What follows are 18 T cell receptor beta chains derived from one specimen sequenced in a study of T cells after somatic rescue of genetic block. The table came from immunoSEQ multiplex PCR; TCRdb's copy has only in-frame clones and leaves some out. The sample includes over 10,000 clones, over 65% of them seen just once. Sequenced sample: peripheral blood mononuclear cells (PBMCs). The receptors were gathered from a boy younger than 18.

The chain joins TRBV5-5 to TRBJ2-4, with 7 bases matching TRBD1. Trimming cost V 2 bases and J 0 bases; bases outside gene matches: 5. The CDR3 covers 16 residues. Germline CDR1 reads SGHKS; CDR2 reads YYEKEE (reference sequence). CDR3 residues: CASSFQGVRAKNIQYF. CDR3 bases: TGTGCCAGCAGCTTCCAGGGGGTGAGAGCCAAAAACATTCAGTACTTC.

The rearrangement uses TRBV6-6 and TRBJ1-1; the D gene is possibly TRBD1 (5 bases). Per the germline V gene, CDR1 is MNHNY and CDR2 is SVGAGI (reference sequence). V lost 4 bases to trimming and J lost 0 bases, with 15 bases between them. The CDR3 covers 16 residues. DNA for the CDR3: TGTGCCAGCAGTTCGCCCCGGGGGTCCATGAACACTGAAGCTTTCTTT. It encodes CASSSPRGSMNTEAFF.

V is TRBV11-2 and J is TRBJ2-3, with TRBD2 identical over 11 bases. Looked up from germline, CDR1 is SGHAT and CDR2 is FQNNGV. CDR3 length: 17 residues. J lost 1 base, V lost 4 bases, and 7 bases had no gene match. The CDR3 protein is CASSSIAGGPGTDTQYF. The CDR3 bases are TGTGCCAGCAGCTCAATAGCGGGGGGGCCCGGCACAGATACGCAGTATTTT.

The CDR3 region is CSLVGQGGFDSYNEQFF. CDR3 coding DNA: TGCAGCTTGGTAGGACAGGGGGGTTTCGACTCCTACAATGAGCAGTTCTTC. The V and J genes are TRBV29-1 and TRBJ2-1; 10 nucleotides agree with TRBD1. V trimming: 8 bases; J trimming: 0 bases; junction bases outside the gene matches: 13. The germline V gene has CDR1 SQVTM and CDR2 ANQGSEA. The CDR3 extends over 17 amino acids.

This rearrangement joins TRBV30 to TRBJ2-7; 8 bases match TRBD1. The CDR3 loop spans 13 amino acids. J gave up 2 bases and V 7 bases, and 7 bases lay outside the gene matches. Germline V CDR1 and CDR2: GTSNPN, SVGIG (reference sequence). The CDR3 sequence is CASRDRRTYEQYF. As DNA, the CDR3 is TGTGCCTCCCGGGACAGGCGGACCTACGAGCAGTACTTC.

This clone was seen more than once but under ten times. CDR3 protein: CASSLGVRASPLHF. For the CDR3, the DNA is TGTGCCAGCAGCTTGGGGGTCAGGGCTTCACCCCTCCACTTT. This rearrangement joins TRBV5-5 to TRBJ1-6, with a possible D match to TRBD1 (5 bases). The CDR3 covers 14 residues. V was trimmed by 0 bases and J by 9 bases, leaving 10 bases between them. From germline, CDR1 is SGHKS and CDR2 YYEKEE (reference sequence). The entire variable domain, with the rest obtained from reference TRBV5-5 and TRBJ1-6, is as follows: DAGVTQSPTHLIKTRGQQVTLRCSPISGHKSVSWYQQVLGQGPQFIFQYYEKEERGRGNFPDRFSARQFPNYSSELNVNALLLGDSALYLCASSLGVRASPLHFGNGTRLTVT.

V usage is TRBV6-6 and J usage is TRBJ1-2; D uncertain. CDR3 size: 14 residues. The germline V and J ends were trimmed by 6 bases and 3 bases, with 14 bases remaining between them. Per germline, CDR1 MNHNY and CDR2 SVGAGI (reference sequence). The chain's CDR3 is CASSLPVQDYGYTF. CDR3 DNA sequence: TGTGCCAGCAGCCTTCCTGTTCAGGACTATGGCTACACCTTC.

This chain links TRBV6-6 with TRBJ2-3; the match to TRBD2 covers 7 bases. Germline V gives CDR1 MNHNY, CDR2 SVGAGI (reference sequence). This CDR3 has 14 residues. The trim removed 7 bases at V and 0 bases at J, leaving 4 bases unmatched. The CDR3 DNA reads TGTGCCAGCACCCCAGCGGGGAGCACAGATACGCAGTATTTT. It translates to CASTPAGSTDTQYF.

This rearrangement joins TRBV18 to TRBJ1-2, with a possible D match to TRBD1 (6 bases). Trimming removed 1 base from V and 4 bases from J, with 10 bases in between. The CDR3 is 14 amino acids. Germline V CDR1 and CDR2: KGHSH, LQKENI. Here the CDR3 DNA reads TGTGCCAGCTCACCACGACAGGCTCTCTATGGCTACACCTTC. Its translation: CASSPRQALYGYTF.

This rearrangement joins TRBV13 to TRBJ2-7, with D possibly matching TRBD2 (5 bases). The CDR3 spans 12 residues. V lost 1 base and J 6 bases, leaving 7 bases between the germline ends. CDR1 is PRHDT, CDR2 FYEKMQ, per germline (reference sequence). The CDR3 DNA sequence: TGTGCCAGCAGCTTAGAGCGGTCCGAGCAGTACTTC. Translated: CASSLERSEQYF.

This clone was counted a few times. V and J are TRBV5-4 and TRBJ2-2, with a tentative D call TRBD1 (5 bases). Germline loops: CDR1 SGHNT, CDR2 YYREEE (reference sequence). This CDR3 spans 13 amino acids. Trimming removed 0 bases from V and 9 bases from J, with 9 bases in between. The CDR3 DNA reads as TGTGCCAGCAGCTTGGAAGGGGCGAGGGAGCTGTTTTTT. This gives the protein CASSLEGARELFF.

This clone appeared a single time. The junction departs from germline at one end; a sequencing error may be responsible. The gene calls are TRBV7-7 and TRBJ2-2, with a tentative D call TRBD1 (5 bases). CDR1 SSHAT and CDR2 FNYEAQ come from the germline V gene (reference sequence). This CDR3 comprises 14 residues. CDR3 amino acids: CASSPGHYTGELFF. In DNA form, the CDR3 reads TGTGCTAGCAGTCCCGGACACTACACCGGGGAGCTGTTTTTT.

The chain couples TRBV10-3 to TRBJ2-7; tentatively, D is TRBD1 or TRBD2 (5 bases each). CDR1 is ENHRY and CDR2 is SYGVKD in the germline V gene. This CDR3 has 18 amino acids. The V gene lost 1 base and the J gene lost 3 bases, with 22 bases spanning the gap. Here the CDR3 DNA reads TGTGCCATCAGTGAGTTTGGTAAGGAACTGGGACGAATCTACGAGCAGTACTTC. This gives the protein CAISEFGKELGRIYEQYF.

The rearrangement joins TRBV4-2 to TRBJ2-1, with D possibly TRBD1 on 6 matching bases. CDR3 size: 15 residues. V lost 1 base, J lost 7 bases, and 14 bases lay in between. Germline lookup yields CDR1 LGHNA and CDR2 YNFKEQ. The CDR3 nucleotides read TGTGCCAGCAGCCAAGGGCTAGGGGGTATGAATGAGCAGTTCTTC. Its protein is CASSQGLGGMNEQFF.

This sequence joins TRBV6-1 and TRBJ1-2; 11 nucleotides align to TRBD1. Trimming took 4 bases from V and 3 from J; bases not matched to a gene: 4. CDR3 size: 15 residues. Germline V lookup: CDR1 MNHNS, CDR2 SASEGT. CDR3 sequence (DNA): TGTGCCAGCAGTGCACGGACAGGGGGCGACTATGGCTACACCTTC. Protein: CASSARTGGDYGYTF.

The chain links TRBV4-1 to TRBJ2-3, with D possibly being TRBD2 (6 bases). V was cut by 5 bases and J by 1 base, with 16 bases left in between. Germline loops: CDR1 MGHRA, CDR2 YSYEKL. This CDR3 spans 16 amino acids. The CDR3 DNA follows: TGCGCCAGCAGCTTAAGGCTAGCGCCTGGCACAGATACGCAGTATTTT. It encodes CASSLRLAPGTDTQYF.

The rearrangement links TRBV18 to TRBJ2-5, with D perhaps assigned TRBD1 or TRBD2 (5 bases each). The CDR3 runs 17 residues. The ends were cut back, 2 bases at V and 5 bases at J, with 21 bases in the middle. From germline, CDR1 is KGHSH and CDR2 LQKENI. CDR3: CASSPIKSPGRVETQYF. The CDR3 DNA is TGTGCCAGCTCACCAATCAAGTCACCGGGACGGGTGGAGACCCAGTACTTC.

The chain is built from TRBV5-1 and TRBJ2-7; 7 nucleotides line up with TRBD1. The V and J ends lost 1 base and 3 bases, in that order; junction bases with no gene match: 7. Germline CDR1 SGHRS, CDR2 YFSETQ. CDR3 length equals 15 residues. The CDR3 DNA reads TGCGCCAGCAGCTTGTCCGGGACAGCTTTCTACGAGCAGTACTTC. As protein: CASSLSGTAFYEQYF.